Shown below are 28 T cell receptor beta chains from a single sample sequenced in a study of shared T cell receptors in the human thymus. The data were produced by immunoSEQ multiplex PCR, yet TCRdb's version contains in-frame clones alone and is incomplete. The sample has around 730,000 clones, roughly 88% seen once; the top ten hold 0.0095% to 0.013%. This same sample was also taken into another study, of human thymus T cells.

Sequenced sample: thymocytes. Receptors were obtained from a girl under three years old with a congenital heart defect.

This rearrangement joins TRBV5-5 to TRBJ1-6, with 7 positions matching TRBD1. The germline V gene has CDR1 SGHKS and CDR2 YYEKEE (reference sequence). The length of the CDR3 is 16 residues. Trimming took 4 bases from V and 3 from J; bases not matched to a gene: 7. The CDR3 DNA sequence: TGTGCCAGCAGCGGGGGACAGTATATCTATAATTCACCCCTCCACTTT. It translates to CASSGGQYIYNSPLHF.

This chain connects TRBV5-1 to TRBJ1-2, with 11 bases lining up with TRBD1. V gave up 1 base and J gave up 6 bases; unmatched junction bases: 8. The germline V gene encodes CDR1 SGHRS and CDR2 YFSETQ. The CDR3 is 16 residues long. This CDR3 reads CASSLLPRDRGNGYTF. CDR3 in DNA: TGCGCCAGCAGCTTGCTCCCCCGGGACAGGGGGAATGGCTACACCTTC. The full variable domain, completed using reference TRBV5-1 and TRBJ1-2, is KAGVTQTPRYLIKTRGQQVTLSCSPISGHRSVSWYQQTPGQGLQFLFEYFSETQRNKGNFPGRFSGRQFSNSRSEMNVSTLELGDSALYLCASSLLPRDRGNGYTFGSGTRLTVV.

This sequence joins TRBV5-6 and TRBJ1-5; D ambiguous. Germline assignment: CDR1 SGHDT and CDR2 YYEEEE. The CDR3 runs to 15 residues. Trimming removed 0 bases at V and 1 base at J, with 8 bases between. CDR3 DNA: TGTGCCAGCAGCTTGGCCCGGGGAAGCAATCAGCCCCAGCATTTT. This encodes CASSLARGSNQPQHF.

The rearrangement uses TRBV6-6 and TRBJ2-2; D is possibly TRBD2 (6 bases). V lost 7 bases, J lost 0 bases, and 15 bases lay in between. The CDR3 spans 16 residues. CDR1 MNHNY and CDR2 SVGAGI come from the germline V gene (reference sequence). Here the CDR3 DNA reads TGTGCCAGCACCCCCCTGGGACTGCCGAACACCGGGGAGCTGTTTTTT. Its protein product is CASTPLGLPNTGELFF.

This clone was detected only a few times. This chain uses TRBV9 with TRBJ1-1; 7 nucleotides line up with TRBD1. From germline, CDR1 is SGDLS and CDR2 YYNGEE. With V trimmed by 2 bases and J by 2 bases, 9 bases remained unmatched. The CDR3 length is 16 residues. CDR3 loop: CASSVCADRPNTEAFF. CDR3 nucleotides: TGTGCCAGCAGCGTTTGTGCGGACAGGCCTAACACTGAAGCTTTCTTT.

This chain uses TRBV28 with TRBJ1-1; TRBD1 might be the D (6 bases). This CDR3 is built from 15 residues. The V end was cut by 1 base, the J end by 6 bases, with 15 bases between. Germline V CDR1 and CDR2: MDHEN, SYDVKM. The CDR3 nucleotides read TGTGCCAGCAGTTTATATCGGGGGGGCGGCGCTGAAGCTTTCTTT. This sequence encodes CASSLYRGGGAEAFF.

The V call is TRBV9, the J call TRBJ2-3; tentative D call: TRBD2 (6 bases). Per the germline V gene, CDR1 is SGDLS and CDR2 is YYNGEE. The CDR3 is made up of 14 amino acids. The V and J ends lost 7 bases and 0 bases respectively, with 12 bases between them. The CDR3 sequence is CASARGFSTDTQYF. In DNA form, the CDR3 reads TGTGCCAGCGCCCGGGGGTTCAGCACAGATACGCAGTATTTT.

The J gene is TRBJ2-3, the V gene TRBV9; TRBD2 matches at 8 bases. There are 15 residues in the CDR3. Germline trimming cut 0 bases from V and 2 bases from J; bases unmatched to any gene: 2. The germline CDR1 and CDR2 sequences are SGDLS and YYNGEE. The CDR3 protein is CASSVAGGPTDTQYF. The CDR3 nucleotides are TGTGCCAGCAGCGTAGCGGGGGGGCCCACAGATACGCAGTATTTT. Filled out from reference TRBV9 and TRBJ2-3, the complete variable domain reads DSGVTQTPKHLITATGQRVTLRCSPRSGDLSVYWYQQSLDQGLQFLIQYYNGEERAKGNILERFSAQQFPDLHSELNLSSLELGDSALYFCASSVAGGPTDTQYFGPGTRLTVL.

This chain connects TRBV5-5 to TRBJ2-7; D is perhaps TRBD1 (5 bases). This CDR3 is built from 15 residues. Germline-derived CDR1 and CDR2 are SGHKS and YYEKEE (reference sequence). V lost 2 bases, J lost 4 bases, and 16 bases lay in between. CDR3 nucleotide sequence: TGTGCCAGCAGCTTCTCAGGGAAACAAGAGTACGAGCAGTACTTC. It yields the protein CASSFSGKQEYEQYF.

This clone was found once. The V and J genes are TRBV6-6 and TRBJ1-1, with a tentative D call TRBD1 (5 bases). The V gene's germline CDR1 is MNHNY and CDR2 SVGAGI (reference sequence). The CDR3 sequence is 15 residues long. Trimming pared 5 bases from V and 4 bases from J, leaving 17 bases between. CDR3: CASSPPRWGGTEAFF. CDR3 sequence (DNA): TGTGCCAGCAGTCCGCCCCGTTGGGGGGGCACTGAAGCTTTCTTT.

With respect to this clone: At one end, the junction sequence differs from germline, possibly due to a read error. The J gene is TRBJ2-5, the V gene TRBV7-7, with 8 bases lining up with TRBD2. The CDR3 loop spans 16 amino acids. Germline V lookup: CDR1 SSHAT, CDR2 FNYEAQ (reference sequence). CDR3 nucleotides: TGTGCTAGCAGCTTAGCGTACGGGGGGGCCGCAGAGACCCAGTACTTC. Residues: CASSLAYGGAAETQYF.

The table lists this clone with a count of one. The chain uses TRBV6-1 and TRBJ1-2, with D tentatively TRBD1 (5 bases). V dropped 4 bases and J dropped 8 bases, with 20 bases sitting between them. The CDR3 runs to 15 residues. The V gene's germline CDR1 is MNHNS and CDR2 SASEGT. In DNA, the CDR3 is TGTGCCAGCAGTGTAGGATCTGGGGTTAGGGGAGGCTACACCTTC. Translation: CASSVGSGVRGGYTF.

The V call is TRBV25-1, the J call TRBJ1-5, with 7 bases aligning to TRBD1. The CDR3 length is 14 residues. CDR1 is MGHDK and CDR2 is SYGVNS in the germline V gene. J lost 2 bases, V lost 5 bases, and 3 bases had no gene match. The CDR3 sequence is CASSPGQGNQPQHF. CDR3 bases: TGTGCCAGCAGTCCAGGACAGGGCAATCAGCCCCAGCATTTT.

The chain employs TRBV5-1 and TRBJ2-2, with D perhaps matching TRBD2 (5 bases). Between the trimmed V and J ends, which lost 4 bases and 6 bases, there was a span of 13 bases. In germline, CDR1 is SGHRS, CDR2 YFSETQ. CDR3 size: 14 residues. The CDR3 region is CASSPWTGSGELFF. CDR3 sequence (DNA): TGCGCCAGCAGCCCCTGGACTGGATCCGGGGAGCTGTTTTTT.

V gene TRBV2 combines with J gene TRBJ1-1; D is perhaps TRBD1 (6 bases). V gave up 4 bases and J gave up 3 bases, with 15 bases separating them. This CDR3 region has 15 residues. Germline V gene sequence: CDR1 SNHLY, CDR2 FYNNEI. DNA for the CDR3: TGTGCCAGCAGTGGAGCCAGGGAGGGGGACACTGAAGCTTTCTTT. Amino acid sequence: CASSGAREGDTEAFF.

The chain recombines TRBV6-1 with TRBJ2-7; D is ambiguous. The CDR3 covers 11 residues. The V gene's germline CDR1 is MNHNS and CDR2 SASEGT. With 4 bases removed from V and 6 bases from J, the gap between germline ends came to 7 bases. CDR3 bases: TGTGCCAGCAGTGCCGGGTCCGAGCAGTACTTC. Translated, it gives CASSAGSEQYF.

V and J are TRBV6-5 and TRBJ1-2; 9 positions match TRBD1. The V and J ends lost 5 bases and 7 bases, in that order; junction bases with no gene match: 5. Germline V gene lookup returns CDR1 MNHEY and CDR2 SVGAGI. CDR3 length: 13 residues. The CDR3 loop is CASSRGQGGGYTF. In DNA form, the CDR3 reads TGTGCCAGCAGTAGGGGACAGGGAGGTGGCTACACCTTC.

The chain combines TRBV6-6 with TRBJ1-1, with D hard to call. The V gene's germline CDR1 is MNHNY and CDR2 SVGAGI (reference sequence). CDR3 length equals 13 residues. Trimming stripped 3 bases from V and 11 bases from J, with 16 bases between. CDR3 sequence (DNA): TGTGCCAGCAGTTATGGCCCGGGAAAATTGGCTTTCTTT. Translation: CASSYGPGKLAFF.

The V and J genes are TRBV5-1 and TRBJ2-5; 7 bases align to TRBD2. The CDR3 sequence is 19 residues long. The germline V gene encodes CDR1 SGHRS and CDR2 YFSETQ. Losses at the gene ends were 4 bases for V and 4 bases for J; bases not matched to a gene: 22. In DNA, the CDR3 is TGCGCCAGCAGCCCGGCTCGGGGGGACCAAACTTCTCGGTCAGAGACCCAGTACTTC. It translates to CASSPARGDQTSRSETQYF. The whole variable domain, remainder taken from reference TRBV5-1 and TRBJ2-5, is KAGVTQTPRYLIKTRGQQVTLSCSPISGHRSVSWYQQTPGQGLQFLFEYFSETQRNKGNFPGRFSGRQFSNSRSEMNVSTLELGDSALYLCASSPARGDQTSRSETQYFGPGTRLLVL.

The CDR3 DNA reads TGCGCCAGCAGCTTTCGACAGGGGATGAGCAATGAGCAGTTCTTC. Translated: CASSFRQGMSNEQFF. The rearrangement joins TRBV5-1 to TRBJ2-1; 8 bases match TRBD1. Germline V lookup: CDR1 SGHRS, CDR2 YFSETQ. This CDR3 spans 15 amino acids. The V gene end was trimmed by 2 bases and the J gene end by 6 bases; junction bases not matched to a gene: 7.

The gene calls are TRBV6-4 and TRBJ2-1, with a weak D call TRBD2 (6 bases). The V and J ends lost 0 bases and 6 bases respectively, with 9 bases between them. The length of the CDR3 is 14 residues. Per the germline V gene, CDR1 is MRHNA and CDR2 is SNTAGT. DNA of the CDR3: TGTGCCAGCAGTGACTCGGGGACTCCCAATGAGCAGTTCTTC. The encoded protein is CASSDSGTPNEQFF.

J is TRBJ2-1 and V is TRBV5-1; possible D gene TRBD1, 6 bases. Germline-derived CDR1 and CDR2 are SGHRS and YFSETQ. Trimming removed 2 bases at V and 5 bases at J, with 17 bases between. CDR3 size: 16 residues. Here the CDR3 DNA reads TGCGCCAGCAGCTTTTCCCCAACGACAGGCGACAATGAGCAGTTCTTC. Encoded protein: CASSFSPTTGDNEQFF.

The rearrangement links TRBV27 to TRBJ2-3; 7 nucleotides match TRBD1. The CDR3 has 18 residues. In germline, CDR1 is MNHEY, CDR2 SMNVEV (reference sequence). The junction had 12 bases not matched to a gene; V was cut back by 3 bases and J by 0 bases. CDR3 DNA: TGTGCCAGCAGTTTTGGACAGGAGCCAAATTATAGCACAGATACGCAGTATTTT. Encoded protein: CASSFGQEPNYSTDTQYF.

The rearrangement uses TRBV6-1 and TRBJ2-5; no clear D. The J call may be in error: the DNA end matches TRBJ2-7 better. Germline values: CDR1 MNHNS, CDR2 SASEGT. The CDR3 spans 12 residues. Here the CDR3 reads CASSEGGYEQYF. CDR3 DNA sequence: TGTGCCAGCAGTGAAGGAGGCTACGAGCAGTACTTC.

The chain is built from TRBV2 and TRBJ2-2; D is unresolved. The V end was cut by 7 bases, the J end by 8 bases, with 20 bases between. The CDR3 extends over 15 amino acids. The germline V gene has CDR1 SNHLY and CDR2 FYNNEI. The CDR3 here is CASTRGWSRRGELFF. In nucleotides, the CDR3 is TGTGCCAGCACACGTGGGTGGAGCCGTCGTGGGGAGCTGTTTTTT.

The rearrangement links TRBV4-1 to TRBJ1-1; the D is unclear. V lost 2 bases and J lost 0, with 10 bases in between. Germline CDR1 MGHRA, CDR2 YSYEKL. The CDR3 is made up of 15 amino acids. In nucleotides, the CDR3 is TGCGCCAGCAGCCAACGACCAGGAATGAACACTGAAGCTTTCTTT. Translated: CASSQRPGMNTEAFF.

The chain joins TRBV5-1 to TRBJ2-1; D unresolved. The CDR3 covers 11 residues. Germline V gene sequence: CDR1 SGHRS, CDR2 YFSETQ. Trimming left V 3 bases short and J 8 bases short, with 6 bases between. CDR3 protein: CASSSLDEQFF. CDR3 nucleotides: TGCGCCAGCAGCTCCCTCGATGAGCAGTTCTTC.

As DNA, the CDR3 is TGCAGCGTTGAAAACAGGGGGCACGGCTACACCTTC. Translated, it gives CSVENRGHGYTF. The J gene is TRBJ1-2, the V gene TRBV29-1; 9 nucleotides agree with TRBD1. V lost 2 bases, J lost 8 bases, and 3 bases stayed unmatched. Per germline, CDR1 SQVTM and CDR2 ANQGSEA. This CDR3 region has 12 residues.